A selection of T cell receptor beta chains follows, all from one sample in a study of post-analysis software for immune sequencing data. Using its own MiXCR run on the PCR reads, TCRdb lists one record per CDR3 protein. The table has around 700,000 distinct CDR3 sequences, over 45% seen once. Sequences were obtained from blood. The receptors originated from a girl aged 2-9 years with multiple sclerosis. Each CDR3 is given with its conserved first and last residue. A D gene is named only where the DNA matches it firmly. Some rows have no size entry. The others give once, few or many, or a class for an expanded clone.

J,D,size,V,DNA,CDR3
TRBJ1-2,.,.,TRBV24-1,TGTGCCACCAGGGACGCCTACTATGGCTACACCTTC,CATRDAYYGYTF
TRBJ2-3,TRBD2,.,TRBV3-1,TGTGCCAGCAGCCAAGCAGCGGGAGGATCTTATACGCAGTATTTT,CASSQAAGGSYTQYF
TRBJ1-6,.,once,TRBV15,TGTGCCACCAGCAGCCCCGACCGGGGTAATTCACCCCTCCACTTT,CATSSPDRGNSPLHF
TRBJ2-3,.,.,TRBV24-1,TGTGCCACCAGTGTAACGGGCGGGCCCACAGATACGCAGTATTTT,CATSVTGGPTDTQYF
TRBJ2-1,TRBD1,few,TRBV5-1,TGCGCCAGCAGCATAGAGACAGGGAAGGGCTCCTCCTACAATGAGCAGTTCTTC,CASSIETGKGSSYNEQFF
TRBJ2-7,.,few,TRBV25-1,TGTGCCAGCAGTGATGGTGGTGACAGAGCTTACGAGCAGTACTTC,CASSDGGDRAYEQYF
TRBJ2-1,.,.,TRBV18,TGTGCCAGCTCACCACCCAGGGGCCCCTACAATGAGCAGTTCTTC,CASSPPRGPYNEQFF
TRBJ2-1,TRBD2,.,TRBV11-2,TGTGCCAGCAGCTTAGCCGGGACTAGTTATGAGCAGTTCTTC,CASSLAGTSYEQFF
TRBJ2-7,TRBD2,few,TRBV12-3/TRBV12-4,TGTGCCAGCAGTTTGACTAGCGCCTACGAGCAGTACTTC,CASSLTSAYEQYF
TRBJ2-7,.,.,TRBV20-1,TGCAGTGGGCGAGGGACTTCCGAATACGAGCAGTACTTC,CSGRGTSEYEQYF
TRBJ2-1,TRBD2,.,TRBV5-6,TGTGCCAGCAGCTTGCTCGGACTAGCGGGAATCCCCAATGAGCAGTTCTTC,CASSLLGLAGIPNEQFF
TRBJ2-5,.,few,TRBV10-2,TGCGCCAGCAGTGAGCACCCTAGGCAAGAGACCCAGTACTTC,CASSEHPRQETQYF
TRBJ2-1,.,.,TRBV9,TGTGCCAGCAGCGGACAAAGGGGTTACAATGAGCAGTTCTTC,CASSGQRGYNEQFF
TRBJ2-3,TRBD2,.,TRBV7-6,TGTGCCAGCAGCTTACTGGGGAGGGTGGCTAGCGGGGACACAGATACGCAGTATTTT,CASSLLGRVASGDTDTQYF
TRBJ2-1,TRBD1,few,TRBV12-3/TRBV12-4,TGTGCCAGCAGCCCCGGACAGGATCGAGGCAATGAGCAGTTCTTC,CASSPGQDRGNEQFF
TRBJ2-1,.,.,TRBV7-9,TGTGCCAGCAGCTTGCCTAACGTGGATGAGCAGTTCTTC,CASSLPNVDEQFF
TRBJ1-2,.,.,TRBV7-2,TGTGCCAGCAGCCCGGGCCCAGGGGACCTAATCTATGGCTACACCTTC,CASSPGPGDLIYGYTF
TRBJ2-3,TRBD1,.,TRBV10-3,TGTGCTCTCAGGGGGCGGACTAGCACAGATACGCAGTATTTT,CALRGRTSTDTQYF
TRBJ2-3,.,.,TRBV12-3/TRBV12-4,TGTGCCAGCAGATATAGCGGAAAAAGAACAGATACGCAGTATTTT,CASRYSGKRTDTQYF
TRBJ1-2,.,few,TRBV29-1,TGCAGCGTTGAAAACCCCCACCTTAACTATGGCTACACCTTC,CSVENPHLNYGYTF
TRBJ1-1,.,.,TRBV7-2,TGTGCCAGCAGCGTAAGGGCCCGGGGAGGCACTGAAGCTTTCTTT,CASSVRARGGTEAFF
TRBJ2-3,TRBD1,.,TRBV20-1,TGCAGTGCCCTCCGGGACAGTTTCACAGATACGCAGTATTTT,CSALRDSFTDTQYF
TRBJ2-7,.,few,TRBV20-1,TGCAGTGCTACTCTGAACTACGAGCAGTACTTC,CSATLNYEQYF
TRBJ2-1,.,few,TRBV10-3,TGTGCCATCAGTGGACAGCCTGGCTACAATGAGCAGTTCTTC,CAISGQPGYNEQFF
TRBJ1-2,.,.,TRBV29-1,TGCAGCGCCGCCGGGGGGCCTAACTATGGCTACACCTTC,CSAAGGPNYGYTF
TRBJ2-3,.,.,TRBV5-1,TGCGCCAGCAGCTCGGTCGGCAGAACTATTAGCACAGATACGCAGTATTTT,CASSSVGRTISTDTQYF
TRBJ2-7,TRBD2,.,TRBV2,TGTGCCAGCGTGAAGGGCGGGGGGTTCTACGAGCAGTACTTC,CASVKGGGFYEQYF
TRBJ1-5,.,.,TRBV6-2/TRBV6-3,TGTGCCAGCAGTTACTCACCGGACACCAGTCGGCCCCAGCATTTT,CASSYSPDTSRPQHF
TRBJ2-3,.,.,TRBV9,TGTGCCAGCAGCGTAGGTCCCAGGGGTGGCACAGATACGCAGTATTTT,CASSVGPRGGTDTQYF
TRBJ2-5,TRBD2,.,TRBV4-2,TGTGCCAGCAGCCAAGGGACTAGCGACCAAGAGACCCAGTACTTC,CASSQGTSDQETQYF
TRBJ2-1,TRBD2,.,TRBV10-1,TGCGCCAGCAGTGAGTCCGTGGGAGCGGGAGCGGGCTCCTACAATGAGCAGTTCTTC,CASSESVGAGAGSYNEQFF
TRBJ1-1,TRBD1,.,TRBV6-5,TGTGCCAGCAGTGAATCAGGGGGCATGAACACTGAAGCTTTCTTT,CASSESGGMNTEAFF
TRBJ2-1,TRBD2,few,TRBV9,TGTGCCAGCAGCGATAGCGGGATAGACAATGAGCAGTTCTTC,CASSDSGIDNEQFF
TRBJ2-7,TRBD1,few,TRBV7-9,TGTGCCAGCGGTACCGGGACAGGGTCCTACGAGCAGTACTTC,CASGTGTGSYEQYF
TRBJ2-1,TRBD1,.,TRBV5-5,TGTGCCAGCAGCGGCACAGGGGGCGATTCGTACAATGAGCAGTTCTTC,CASSGTGGDSYNEQFF
TRBJ2-7,TRBD2,few,TRBV6-5,TGTGCCAGCAGTTCCATTTTTCTAGCGGGAGCATCCTTTCCCCACGAGCAGTACTTC,CASSSIFLAGASFPHEQYF
TRBJ1-1,TRBD1,once,TRBV12-3/TRBV12-4,TGTGCCAGCCGGGGACAGCCCACTGAAGCTTTCTTT,CASRGQPTEAFF
TRBJ2-1,.,.,TRBV5-6,TGTGCCAGCAGCTTGAGACTAGATGAGCAGTTCTTC,CASSLRLDEQFF
TRBJ2-7,TRBD1,.,TRBV29-1,TGCAGCGTTGAAGGCATACTGACAGGGCGAGAGCAGTACTTC,CSVEGILTGREQYF
TRBJ2-3,.,few,TRBV6-2/TRBV6-3,TGTGCCAGCAGTTTTATGGGGGCGACCACAGATACGCAGTATTTT,CASSFMGATTDTQYF
TRBJ1-4,TRBD1,.,TRBV20-1,TGCAGTGCTAGTAGACAGGGGAATGAAAAACTGTTTTTT,CSASRQGNEKLFF
TRBJ2-1,.,.,TRBV20-1,TGCAGTGCCCGGTCCGCCACGGGCCACTCCTACAATGAGCAGTTCTTC,CSARSATGHSYNEQFF
TRBJ2-1,.,once,TRBV4-2,TGTGCCAGCAGCCAAGAGGTTAAGGGGCCAGAAACCTACAATGAGCAGTTCTTC,CASSQEVKGPETYNEQFF
TRBJ2-1,TRBD1,few,TRBV7-3,TGTGCCAGCAGCCCGTTGGGGACAGCCCCCCACAATGAGCAGTTCTTC,CASSPLGTAPHNEQFF
TRBJ2-3,TRBD2,.,TRBV20-1,TGCAGTGCTAGTGGCGGGACTAGCGGGGTCCGAGATACGCAGTATTTT,CSASGGTSGVRDTQYF
TRBJ2-1,TRBD2,few,TRBV20-1,TGCAGTGCTGTAGCGGGAGGCCCCTACAATGAGCAGTTCTTC,CSAVAGGPYNEQFF
TRBJ2-5,.,.,TRBV7-2,TGTGCCAGCAGCCCGAATGGTCAAGAGACCCAGTACTTC,CASSPNGQETQYF
TRBJ2-1,.,.,TRBV15,TGTGCCACCAGCAGAGACCACAATGAGCAGTTCTTC,CATSRDHNEQFF
TRBJ2-5,.,few,TRBV7-7,TGTGCTAGCAGCTTAGCCCTGGCGGGCGGGACGGAGACCCAGTACTTC,CASSLALAGGTETQYF
TRBJ2-5,.,.,TRBV5-5,TGTGCCAGCAGCCGGGGGGACAGCCTCCTACGAAGGTTGTACTTC,CASSRGDSLLRRLYF
TRBJ2-3,TRBD2,few,TRBV12-3/TRBV12-4,TGTGCCAGCAGTTTGGGGGAGGGCGATACGCAGTATTTT,CASSLGEGDTQYF
TRBJ1-5,.,.,TRBV28,TGTGCCAGCAGTTTAGCCCTAGGACGGGGCAGGCCCCAGCATTTT,CASSLALGRGRPQHF
TRBJ1-2,.,few,TRBV4-3,TGCGCCAGCAGCCAAGATCTATTCTCTAACTATGGCTACACCTTC,CASSQDLFSNYGYTF
TRBJ2-5,.,.,TRBV10-3,TGTGCCATCAAAAGTGAGCCGCAAGAGACCCAGTACTTC,CAIKSEPQETQYF
TRBJ2-1,TRBD2,.,TRBV27,TGTGCCAGCAGTTTATCGTCTAGCGGGTGGAGCTCCTACAATGAGCAGTTCTTC,CASSLSSSGWSSYNEQFF
TRBJ1-5,TRBD1,.,TRBV5-1,TGCGCCAGCAGGGAGGAGGGAGAGGGGGCATACTTTCAGCCCCAGCATTTT,CASREEGEGAYFQPQHF
TRBJ2-3,.,.,TRBV28,TGTGCCAGCAGTCGGATAATTAGACAGGGACTGAGTTCAGATACGCAGTATTTT,CASSRIIRQGLSSDTQYF
TRBJ2-7,.,.,TRBV7-8,TGTGCCAGCAGCTTAAGGACTTACGAGCAGTACTTC,CASSLRTYEQYF
TRBJ1-2,.,.,TRBV3-1,TGTGCCAGCAGCCAAGGGCGGGTGGCAGAGACCGTAGCTAACTATGGCTACACCTTC,CASSQGRVAETVANYGYTF
TRBJ2-3,.,.,TRBV5-6,TGTGCCAGCAGCTTCCCCTCTAACACAGATACGCAGTATTTT,CASSFPSNTDTQYF